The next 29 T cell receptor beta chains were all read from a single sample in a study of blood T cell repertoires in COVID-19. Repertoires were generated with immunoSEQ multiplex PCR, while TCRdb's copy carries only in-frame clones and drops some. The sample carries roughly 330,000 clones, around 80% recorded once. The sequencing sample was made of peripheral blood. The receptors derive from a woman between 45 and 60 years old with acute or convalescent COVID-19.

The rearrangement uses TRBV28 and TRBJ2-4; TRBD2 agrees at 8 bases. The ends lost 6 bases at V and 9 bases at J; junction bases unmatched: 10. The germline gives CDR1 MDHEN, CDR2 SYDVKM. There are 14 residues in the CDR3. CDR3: CASRLRGGDGIQYF. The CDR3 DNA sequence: TGTGCCAGCAGGCTCCGGGGGGGCGACGGCATTCAGTACTTC.

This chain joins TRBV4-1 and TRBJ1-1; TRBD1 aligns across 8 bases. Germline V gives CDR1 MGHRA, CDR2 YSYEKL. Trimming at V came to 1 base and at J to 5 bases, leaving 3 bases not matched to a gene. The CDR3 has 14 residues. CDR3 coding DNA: TGCGCCAGCAGCCAAGCTCAGGGGGCAACTGAAGCTTTCTTT. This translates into CASSQAQGATEAFF.

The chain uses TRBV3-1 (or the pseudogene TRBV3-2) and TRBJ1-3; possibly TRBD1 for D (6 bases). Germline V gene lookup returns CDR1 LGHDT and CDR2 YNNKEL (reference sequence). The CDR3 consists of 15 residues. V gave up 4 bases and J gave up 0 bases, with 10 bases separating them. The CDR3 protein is CASSLGQSSGNTIYF. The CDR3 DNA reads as TGTGCCAGCAGCCTCGGACAGAGCTCTGGAAACACCATATATTTT.

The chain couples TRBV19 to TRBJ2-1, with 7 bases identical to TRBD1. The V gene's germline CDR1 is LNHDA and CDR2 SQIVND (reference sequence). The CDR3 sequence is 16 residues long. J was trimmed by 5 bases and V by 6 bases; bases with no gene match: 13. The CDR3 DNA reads TGTGCCAGTAGGGACTCCGGGACAGCCAGCCACAATGAGCAGTTCTTC. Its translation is CASRDSGTASHNEQFF.

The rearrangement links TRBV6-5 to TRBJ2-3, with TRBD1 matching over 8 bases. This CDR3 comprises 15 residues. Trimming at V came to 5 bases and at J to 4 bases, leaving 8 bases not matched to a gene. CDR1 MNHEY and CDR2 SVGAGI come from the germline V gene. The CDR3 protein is CASSTQGVSADTQYF. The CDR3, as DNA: TGTGCCAGCAGTACACAGGGGGTGAGCGCAGATACGCAGTATTTT.

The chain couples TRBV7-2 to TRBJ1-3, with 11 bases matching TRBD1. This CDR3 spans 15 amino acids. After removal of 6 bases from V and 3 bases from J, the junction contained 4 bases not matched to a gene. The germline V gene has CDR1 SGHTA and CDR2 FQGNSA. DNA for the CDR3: TGTGCCAGCAGGGCCGGGACAGGGGGTGGAAACACCATATATTTT. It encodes CASRAGTGGGNTIYF.

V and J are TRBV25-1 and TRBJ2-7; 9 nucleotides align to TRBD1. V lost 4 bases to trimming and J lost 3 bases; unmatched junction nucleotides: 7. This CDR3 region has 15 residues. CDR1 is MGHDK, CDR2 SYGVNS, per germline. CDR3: CASSGRQGGYYEQYF. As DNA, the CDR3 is TGTGCCAGCAGTGGGAGACAGGGGGGGTACTACGAGCAGTACTTC.

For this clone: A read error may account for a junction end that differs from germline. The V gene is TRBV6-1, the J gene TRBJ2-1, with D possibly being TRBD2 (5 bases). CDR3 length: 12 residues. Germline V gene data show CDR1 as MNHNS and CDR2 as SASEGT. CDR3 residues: CASSQAAGEQFF. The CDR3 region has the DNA TGTGCCAGCAGTCAAGCGGCCGGGGAGCAGTTCTTC.

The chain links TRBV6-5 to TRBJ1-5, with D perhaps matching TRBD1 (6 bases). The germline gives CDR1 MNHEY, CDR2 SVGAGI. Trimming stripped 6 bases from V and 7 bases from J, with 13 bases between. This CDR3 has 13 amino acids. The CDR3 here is CASSPGAGQPQHF. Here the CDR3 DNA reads TGTGCCAGCAGCCCAGGGGCCGGCCAGCCCCAGCATTTT.

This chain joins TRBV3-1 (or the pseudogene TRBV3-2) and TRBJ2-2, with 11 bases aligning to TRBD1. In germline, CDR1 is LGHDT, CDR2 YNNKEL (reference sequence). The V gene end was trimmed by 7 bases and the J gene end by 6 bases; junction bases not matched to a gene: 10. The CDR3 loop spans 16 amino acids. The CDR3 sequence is CASMVLGQGGAGELFF. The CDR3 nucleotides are TGTGCCAGCATGGTTTTGGGACAGGGGGGCGCCGGGGAGCTGTTTTTT.

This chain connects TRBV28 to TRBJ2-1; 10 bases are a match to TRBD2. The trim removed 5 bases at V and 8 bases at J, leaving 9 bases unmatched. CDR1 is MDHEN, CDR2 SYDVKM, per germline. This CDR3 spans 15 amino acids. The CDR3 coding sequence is TGTGCCAGCAGTCCAGCGGGGGGGCCATCGGATGAGCAGTTCTTC. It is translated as CASSPAGGPSDEQFF.

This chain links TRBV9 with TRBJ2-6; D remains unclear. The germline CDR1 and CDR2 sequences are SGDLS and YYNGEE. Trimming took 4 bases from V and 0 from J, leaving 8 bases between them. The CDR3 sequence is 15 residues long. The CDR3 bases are TGTGCCAGCAGCCCCCAGATCTCTGGGGCCAACGTCCTGACTTTC. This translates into CASSPQISGANVLTF.

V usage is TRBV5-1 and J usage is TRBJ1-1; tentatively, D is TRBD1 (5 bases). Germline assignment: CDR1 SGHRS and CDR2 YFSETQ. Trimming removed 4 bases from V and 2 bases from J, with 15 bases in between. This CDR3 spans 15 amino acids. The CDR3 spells CASSKTVGGNTEAFF. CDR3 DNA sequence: TGCGCCAGCAGCAAAACCGTGGGGGGAAACACTGAAGCTTTCTTT.

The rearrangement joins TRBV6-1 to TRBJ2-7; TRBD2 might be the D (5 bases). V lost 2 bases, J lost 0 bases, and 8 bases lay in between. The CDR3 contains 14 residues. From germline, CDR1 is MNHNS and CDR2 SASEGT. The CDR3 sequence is CASSELGSSYEQYV. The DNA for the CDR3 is TGTGCCAGCAGTGAACTAGGGAGCTCCTACGAGCAGTACGTC.

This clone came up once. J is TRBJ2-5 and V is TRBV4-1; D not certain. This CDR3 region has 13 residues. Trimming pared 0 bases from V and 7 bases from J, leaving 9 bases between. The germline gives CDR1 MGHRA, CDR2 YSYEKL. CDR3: CASSQESRRTQYF. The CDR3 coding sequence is TGCGCCAGCAGCCAAGAGTCCCGTCGGACCCAGTACTTC.

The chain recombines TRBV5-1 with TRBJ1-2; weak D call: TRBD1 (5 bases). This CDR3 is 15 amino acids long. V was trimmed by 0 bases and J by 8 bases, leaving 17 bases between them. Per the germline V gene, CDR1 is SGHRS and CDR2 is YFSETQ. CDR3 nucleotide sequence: TGCGCCAGCAGCTTGGAGAGCAGGGTCGCCTCCGGCTACACCTTC. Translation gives CASSLESRVASGYTF.

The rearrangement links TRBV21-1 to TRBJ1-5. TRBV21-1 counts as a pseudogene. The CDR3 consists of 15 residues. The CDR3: CASSKLSLEDQPQHF. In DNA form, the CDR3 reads TGTGCCAGCAGCAAATTGAGTTTAGAGGATCAGCCCCAGCATTTT.

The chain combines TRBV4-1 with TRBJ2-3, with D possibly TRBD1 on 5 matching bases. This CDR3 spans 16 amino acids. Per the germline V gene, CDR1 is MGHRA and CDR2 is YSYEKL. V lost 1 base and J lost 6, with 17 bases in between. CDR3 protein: CASSQVYLRVPDTQYF. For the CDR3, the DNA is TGCGCCAGCAGCCAAGTATATCTCAGGGTTCCGGATACGCAGTATTTT.

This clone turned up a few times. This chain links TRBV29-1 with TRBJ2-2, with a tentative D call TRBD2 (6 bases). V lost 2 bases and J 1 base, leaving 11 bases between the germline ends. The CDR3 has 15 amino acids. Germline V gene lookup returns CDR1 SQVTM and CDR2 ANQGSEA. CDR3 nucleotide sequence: TGCAGCGTTGAATTTCAGGGACTGAACACCGGGGAGCTGTTTTTT. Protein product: CSVEFQGLNTGELFF.

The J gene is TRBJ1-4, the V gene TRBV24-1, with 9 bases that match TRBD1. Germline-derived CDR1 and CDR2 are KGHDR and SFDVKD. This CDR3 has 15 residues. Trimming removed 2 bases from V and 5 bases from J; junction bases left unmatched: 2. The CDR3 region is CATSDSGTGNEKLFF. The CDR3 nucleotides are TGTGCCACCAGTGATTCCGGGACAGGGAATGAAAAACTGTTTTTT.

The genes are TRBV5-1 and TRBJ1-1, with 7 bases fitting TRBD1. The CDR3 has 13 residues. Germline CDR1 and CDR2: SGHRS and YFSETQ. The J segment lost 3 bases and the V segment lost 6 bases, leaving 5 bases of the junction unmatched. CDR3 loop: CASNDQGDTEAFF. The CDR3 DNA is TGCGCCAGCAACGATCAGGGGGACACTGAAGCTTTCTTT.

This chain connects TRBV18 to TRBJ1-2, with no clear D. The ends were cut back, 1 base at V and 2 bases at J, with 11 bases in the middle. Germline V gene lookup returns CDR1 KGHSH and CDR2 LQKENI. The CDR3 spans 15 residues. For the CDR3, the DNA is TGTGCCAGCTCACCACAACCAACCCAGAACTATGGCTACACCTTC. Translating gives CASSPQPTQNYGYTF.

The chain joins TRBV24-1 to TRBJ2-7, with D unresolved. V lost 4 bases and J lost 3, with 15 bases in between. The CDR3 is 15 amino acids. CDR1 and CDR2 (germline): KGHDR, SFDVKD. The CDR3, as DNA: TGTGCCACCAGTGACCACCGAGGAAACCGCTACGAGCAGTACTTC. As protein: CATSDHRGNRYEQYF.

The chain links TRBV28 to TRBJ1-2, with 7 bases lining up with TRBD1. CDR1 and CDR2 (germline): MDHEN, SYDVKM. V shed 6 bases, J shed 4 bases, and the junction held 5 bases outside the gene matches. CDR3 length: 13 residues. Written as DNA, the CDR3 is TGTGCCAGCAGCCTGACAGGGACCTATGGCTACACCTTC. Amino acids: CASSLTGTYGYTF.

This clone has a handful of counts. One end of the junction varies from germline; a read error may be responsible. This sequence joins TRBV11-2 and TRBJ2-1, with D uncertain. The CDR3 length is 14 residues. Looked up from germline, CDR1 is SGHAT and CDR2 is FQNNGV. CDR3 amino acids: CASSLVHPYNEQFF. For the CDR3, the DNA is TGTGCCAGCAGCTTAGTTCACCCCTATAATGAGCAGTTCTTC. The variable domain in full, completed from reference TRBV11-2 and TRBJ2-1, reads EAGVAQSPRYKIIEKRQSVAFWCNPISGHATLYWYQQILGQGPKLLIQFQNNGVVDDSQLPKDRFSAERLKGVDSTLKIQPAKLEDSAVYLCASSLVHPYNEQFFGPGTRLTVL.

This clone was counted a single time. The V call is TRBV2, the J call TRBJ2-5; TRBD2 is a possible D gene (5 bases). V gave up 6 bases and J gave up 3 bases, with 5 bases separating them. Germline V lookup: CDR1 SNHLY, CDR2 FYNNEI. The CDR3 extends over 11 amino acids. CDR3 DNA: TGTGCCAGCAGGAGGGAAGAGACCCAGTACTTC. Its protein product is CASRREETQYF. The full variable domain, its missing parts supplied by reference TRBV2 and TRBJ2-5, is EPEVTQTPSHQVTQMGQEVILRCVPISNHLYFYWYRQILGQKVEFLVSFYNNEISEKSEIFDDQFSVERPDGSNFTLKIRSTKLEDSAMYFCASRREETQYFGPGTRLLVL.

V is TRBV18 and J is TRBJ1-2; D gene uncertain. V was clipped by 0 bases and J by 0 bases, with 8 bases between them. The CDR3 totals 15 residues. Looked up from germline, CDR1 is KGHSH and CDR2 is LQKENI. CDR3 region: CASSPPSDTNYGYTF. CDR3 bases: TGTGCCAGCTCACCACCGTCAGATACTAACTATGGCTACACCTTC.

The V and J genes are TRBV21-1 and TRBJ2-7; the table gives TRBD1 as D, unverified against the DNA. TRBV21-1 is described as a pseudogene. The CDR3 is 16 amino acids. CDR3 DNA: TGTGCCAGCAGCAAAGGGCGCGACAGGCACTCCTACGAGCAGTACTTC. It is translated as CASSKGRDRHSYEQYF.

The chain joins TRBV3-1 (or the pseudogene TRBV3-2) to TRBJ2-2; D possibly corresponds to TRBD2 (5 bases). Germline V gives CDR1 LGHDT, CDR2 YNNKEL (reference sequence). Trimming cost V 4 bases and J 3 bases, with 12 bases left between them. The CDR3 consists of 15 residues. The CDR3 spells CASSPGNSHTGELFF. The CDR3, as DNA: TGTGCCAGCAGCCCCGGGAACTCTCACACCGGGGAGCTGTTTTTT.